This T cell receptor beta chain originates from a study of blood T cell repertoires in COVID-19. Study at large: Samples taken during acute and convalescent COVID-19 were collected in the United States, Italy and Spain. T cells, B-cell-depleted T cells, or PBMCs supplied cDNA or gDNA.

Looked up from germline, CDR1 is SGDLS and CDR2 is YYNGEE. The CDR3 is 16 residues long. Trimming at V came to 0 bases and at J to 4 bases, leaving 7 bases not matched to a gene. In the original analysis: Estimates of nucleated cell counts were drawn from the amplification of reference gene primers. TCRdb's table, derived via immunoSEQ multiplex PCR, lists solely in-frame clones and lacks some. V, J and clone size are those of that table, while D and trimming were read from the DNA. This sample has 110,000 or so clones, with 70% to 90% found just once. This clone was seen just once. This clonotype was sampled from a man between 35 and 55 years old with acute or convalescent COVID-19. The source material was peripheral blood. The chain has TRBV9 and TRBJ2-3; 8 bases fit TRBD2. The CDR3, as DNA: TGTGCCAGCAGCGTAGACGGGGGGGCCGGCGCAGATACGCAGTATTTT. It translates to CASSVDGGAGADTQYF.